Each of the 15 T cell receptor beta chains below was sequenced from the same sample in a study of T-cell reconstitution after alpha-beta-depleted transplantation in children. Molecular barcoding with unique molecular identifiers was used for the TCRbeta library. Each CDR3 protein is one row after TCRdb ran MiXCR on the PCR reads. The sample consists of around 190,000 distinct CDR3 sequences, about 7% of them appearing once. The sample consisted of PBMCs, taken before TCRalphabeta/CD19-depleted stem cell transplant. The receptors were gathered from a boy under 10 years old with acute lymphoblastic leukemia, due to receive a stem cell transplant.

In its sample, this clonotype was seen many times. The rearrangement joins TRBV7-2 to TRBJ2-5, with D possibly TRBD2 on 5 matching bases. From germline, CDR1 is SGHTA and CDR2 FQGNSA. The V and J ends lost 1 base and 3 bases respectively, with 15 bases between them. The CDR3 sequence is 16 residues long. The CDR3 nucleotides read TGTGCCAGCAGCTTAGATTTTCGCGGGTTTAAAGAGACCCAGTACTTC. Protein: CASSLDFRGFKETQYF.

This clonotype was seen many times. The CDR3 sequence is CASSLNPSGNYEQYF. CDR3 nucleotide sequence: TGTGCCAGCAGCTTAAACCCTAGCGGAAACTACGAGCAGTACTTC. This rearrangement joins TRBV7-2 to TRBJ2-7, with 7 nucleotides matching TRBD2. The CDR3 is 15 residues long. The germline V gene has CDR1 SGHTA and CDR2 FQGNSA. The trim removed 2 bases at V and 3 bases at J, leaving 7 bases unmatched.

The chain joins TRBV3-1 to TRBJ2-5, with D possibly being TRBD2 (6 bases). V lost 3 bases and J lost 4, with 12 bases in between. Germline V gene data show CDR1 as LGHDT and CDR2 as YNNKEL (reference sequence). The CDR3 spans 14 residues. As DNA, the CDR3 is TGTGCCAGCAGCCATGTAGCGGTTACAGAGACCCAGTACTTC. This codes for CASSHVAVTETQYF.

This clonotype has at least ten counts. V usage is TRBV16 and J usage is TRBJ2-5, with unresolved D. Germline V CDR1 and CDR2: KGHSY, FQNENV. This CDR3 region has 13 residues. The ends were cut back, 4 bases at V and 4 bases at J, with 10 bases in the middle. The DNA for the CDR3 is TGTGCCAGCAGCCCCTCGGCAGCAGAGACCCAGTACTTC. The encoded protein is CASSPSAAETQYF.

This clonotype was counted many times. The J gene is TRBJ2-7, the V gene TRBV10-3; 12 bases agree with TRBD1. Per the germline V gene, CDR1 is ENHRY and CDR2 is SYGVKD. This CDR3 has 14 amino acids. J gave up 7 bases and V 6 bases, and 7 bases lay outside the gene matches. The CDR3 DNA follows: TGTGCCATCAGCCCGGGACAGGGGGCCCGAGAGCAGTACTTC. It is translated as CAISPGQGAREQYF.

Here the CDR3 reads CASSDWTGPFVGTEAFF. The CDR3 region has the DNA TGCGCCAGCAGTGACTGGACAGGCCCCTTCGTGGGCACTGAAGCTTTCTTT. The rearrangement uses TRBV10-2 and TRBJ1-1, with 7 bases aligning to TRBD1. The CDR3 is made up of 17 amino acids. J lost 4 bases, V lost 3 bases, and 14 bases had no gene match. Per the germline V gene, CDR1 is WSHSY and CDR2 is SAAADI.

This clonotype turned up a few times. This chain connects TRBV12-3 or TRBV12-4 to TRBJ1-1; D unresolved. This CDR3 region has 16 residues. Trimming left V 6 bases short and J 1 base short, with 18 bases between. DNA of the CDR3: TGTGCCAGCAGCTCAAACCGGGCGCCGGGGAACACTGAAGCTTTCTTT. It specifies CASSSNRAPGNTEAFF.

The chain is built from TRBV20-1 and TRBJ2-3; D is ambiguous. The V gene's germline CDR1 is DFQATT and CDR2 SNEGSKA (reference sequence). Trimming stripped 8 bases from V and 2 bases from J, with 11 bases between. The length of the CDR3 is 12 residues. The DNA of the CDR3 is TGCAGTACCAGACTTCCCACAGATACGCAGTATTTT. Encoded protein: CSTRLPTDTQYF.

There are a few counts of this clonotype. The V and J genes are TRBV7-3 and TRBJ2-5, with TRBD1 matching over 7 bases. CDR3 size: 14 residues. With V trimmed by 0 bases and J by 3 bases, 1 base remained unmatched. Germline V gene lookup returns CDR1 SGHTA and CDR2 FQGTGA. The CDR3 protein is CASSLTGTEETQYF. The CDR3, as DNA: TGTGCCAGCAGCTTAACCGGGACAGAAGAGACCCAGTACTTC.

This clonotype was counted ten times or more. The chain joins TRBV25-1 to TRBJ2-7; 8 nucleotides line up with TRBD2. This CDR3 region has 14 residues. CDR1 and CDR2 from the germline V gene are MGHDK and SYGVNS. The ends lost 3 bases at V and 2 bases at J; junction bases unmatched: 3. As DNA, the CDR3 is TGTGCCAGCAGTGAGCGGCGGGGGGCCTACGAGCAGTACTTC. Its translation: CASSERRGAYEQYF.

This clonotype has more than one count but fewer than ten. The chain carries TRBV11-1 and TRBJ2-1; 8 positions match TRBD2. The J segment lost 6 bases and the V segment lost 3 bases, leaving 7 bases of the junction unmatched. The CDR3 runs to 15 residues. CDR1 is SGHAT and CDR2 is FQDESV in the germline V gene (reference sequence). The CDR3 nucleotides read TGTGCCAGCAGCTTGTTGACGGGGGGGAGCAATGAGCAGTTCTTC. The encoded protein is CASSLLTGGSNEQFF.

This clonotype was observed at least ten times. At one end, the junction sequence differs from germline, possibly due to a read error. The CDR3 bases are TGTGCCACCCAAGAGACAGGGGCGAGACTAGCGGGAGGGACCTACCAGCAGTACTTC. Translated, it gives CATQETGARLAGGTYQQYF. The V call is TRBV2, the J call TRBJ2-7, with TRBD2 matching over 14 bases. From germline, CDR1 is SNHLY and CDR2 FYNNEI. CDR3 length equals 19 residues.

This clonotype was detected many times. This chain joins TRBV20-1 and TRBJ2-7; perhaps TRBD1 as D (5 bases). The CDR3 runs to 12 residues. V lost 4 bases and J 5 bases, leaving 12 bases between the germline ends. Germline CDR1 is DFQATT and CDR2 is SNEGSKA (reference sequence). In DNA form, the CDR3 reads TGCAGTGCTACCCAACAGGTGGACGAGCAGTACTTC. It yields the protein CSATQQVDEQYF.

In this sample, this clonotype turned up many times. The rearrangement uses TRBV20-1 and TRBJ2-5; tentative D call: TRBD2 (5 bases). With 1 base removed from V and 3 bases from J, the gap between germline ends came to 9 bases. Germline V gives CDR1 DFQATT, CDR2 SNEGSKA (reference sequence). CDR3 length: 13 residues. The CDR3 bases are TGCAGTGCTAGAGCCAGCGGCGAAGAGACCCAGTACTTC. Protein sequence: CSARASGEETQYF.

In its sample, this clonotype was seen many times. The chain employs TRBV7-2 and TRBJ2-1, with D possibly TRBD1 on 6 matching bases. Germline values: CDR1 SGHTA, CDR2 FQGNSA. Trimming stripped 6 bases from V and 8 bases from J, with 20 bases between. This CDR3 comprises 15 residues. The CDR3 reads CASSPLQGNRDEQFF. Written as DNA, the CDR3 is TGTGCCAGCAGTCCCCTTCAGGGAAACAGGGATGAGCAGTTCTTC.